One sample yielded the 12 T cell receptor beta chains listed below, sequenced in a study of CD8+ T cells in alopecia areata. Investigators isolated RNA and reverse transcribed it into cDNA to act as the sequencing template. Sequencing was performed with immunoSEQ multiplex PCR; in TCRdb, only in-frame clones are kept and a portion is missing. This repertoire holds about 270,000 clones, and none appear only once. CD4, CD8alpha, NKG2D, NKG2ACE and other markers were used to sort pooled cutaneous lymph node cells. Specimen: CD4+ T cells sorted from a lymph node. All receptors come from a C3H/HeJ mouse with alopecia areata. MHC haplotype: H2-k.

Worth noting for this clone: Mouse gene names and germline throughout. CDR3 bases read: TGTGCCTGGAGTCAGGGGGTCAATTCGCCC. Residues: CAWSQGVNSP. In full, the CDR3 reads CAWSQGVNSPLYF. The chain carries TRBV31 and TRBJ1-6; D is perhaps TRBD1 (6 bases). Sequencing ends 3 residues short of the CDR3 end; the germline J gene provides the rest. TRBJ1-6 is placed among ORFs of uncertain function. Germline V gene lookup returns CDR1 GKSSPN and CDR2 SITVG. V was shortened by 1 base and J by 7 bases, with 8 bases between the two germline ends. This CDR3 is 13 amino acids long.

In regard to this clone: The germline and genes are mouse ones. The CDR3 extends 4 residues past the end of the read, so its final part is completed from the germline J gene. The gene calls are TRBV1 and TRBJ2-7; D possibly corresponds to TRBD1 (6 bases). Per the germline V gene, CDR1 is NSQYPW and CDR2 is LRSPGD (reference sequence). The CDR3 totals 12 residues. Trimming pared 6 bases from V and 3 bases from J, leaving 9 bases between. The covered CDR3 bases are TGCACCTGCAGGGACAGCAACTAT. This gives the protein CTCRDSNY. The full CDR3 protein is CTCRDSNYEQYF.

This clone was recorded a few times. The gene names given are mouse names. The read halts 4 residues ahead of the CDR3 end, with the missing end drawn from the germline J gene. Other DNA sequences in the sample encode the same CDR3. The chain employs TRBV13-3 and TRBJ2-3; tentative D call: TRBD1 (6 bases). Germline CDR1 reads NNHDY; CDR2 reads SYVADS. V gave up 2 bases and J gave up 0 bases, with 10 bases separating them. The CDR3 is 15 residues long. The CDR3 sequence: CASSEQGTSAETLYF. The covered CDR3 bases are TGTGCCAGCAGTGAACAGGGTACTAGTGCAGAA.

Note on this clone: The gene names given are mouse names. The CDR3 end falls 4 residues outside the read, so it is completed with the germline J gene. The rearrangement joins TRBV13-3 to TRBJ2-7, with a tentative D call TRBD1 (5 bases). CDR3 size: 12 residues. V shed 8 bases and J shed 0 bases, with 9 bases lying between them. Germline-derived CDR1 and CDR2 are NNHDY and SYVADS. This CDR3 is CARGQSSYEQYF. Partial CDR3 DNA: TGTGCCAGAGGACAAAGCTCCTAT.

This clone was counted a few times. The listed genes are named as in mouse. Sequencing ends 4 residues short of the CDR3 end; the germline J gene provides the rest. This chain joins TRBV19 and TRBJ2-4, with TRBD2 matching 9 bases. This CDR3 is built from 14 residues. V was clipped by 6 bases and J by 3 bases; unmatched bases: 5. CDR1 is FNHDT, CDR2 SITEND, per germline (reference sequence). CDR3 bases read: TGTGCCAGCAAAATGGGGGGGCCACAAAAC. It yields the protein CASKMGGPQN. From start to end, the CDR3 is CASKMGGPQNTLYF.

Worth noting for this clone: The genes and germline here are from mouse. The missing CDR3 end, 4 residues past where the read stops, is filled in from the germline J gene. The J gene is TRBJ1-1, the V gene TRBV1; 7 bases are a match to TRBD1. This CDR3 is built from 15 residues. Unmatched junction bases numbered 2, after V lost 0 bases and J lost 1 base. Germline V gene sequence: CDR1 NSQYPW, CDR2 LRSPGD (reference sequence). CDR3 in amino acids: CTCSADKGANTEVFF. CDR3 bases read: TGCACCTGCAGTGCAGATAAGGGGGCGAACACA. The full variable domain, completed using reference TRBV1 and TRBJ1-1, is VTLLEQNPRWRLVPRGQAVNLRCILKNSQYPWMSWYQQDLQKQLQWLFTLRSPGDKEVKSLPGADYLATRVTDTELRLQVANMSQGRTLYCTCSADKGANTEVFFGKGTRLTVV.

This clone was observed a handful of times. Gene names and germline match the mouse. CDR3 loop: CASSPRLGGRFAEQFF. CDR3 bases read: TGTGCCAGCAGCCCCCGACTGGGGGGGCGCTTTGCT. The chain recombines TRBV5 with TRBJ2-1; 12 bases match TRBD2. The sequence runs out 4 residues before the end of the CDR3; the remainder is reconstructed from the germline J gene. Losses at the gene ends were 4 bases for V and 6 bases for J; bases not matched to a gene: 7. The germline V gene has CDR1 LGHNA and CDR2 YNLKQL (reference sequence). There are 16 residues in the CDR3.

Of note for this clone: Gene names and germline refer to mouse. With the read ending 4 residues before the CDR3 end, the germline J gene is used to fill in that end. This sample also contains other DNA sequences that code for the same CDR3. V is TRBV19 and J is TRBJ2-5; no reliable D call. The length of the CDR3 is 12 residues. Per germline, CDR1 FNHDT and CDR2 SITEND (reference sequence). CDR3 DNA (partial): TGTGCCAGCAGCACAAACAGAGAC. This sequence encodes CASSTNRD. The full CDR3 sequence reads CASSTNRDTQYF.

This clone was seen a few times. The gene symbols are mouse symbols. The CDR3 end is not reached by the read, which stops 4 residues before it; the germline J gene fills it in. This rearrangement joins TRBV1 to TRBJ1-1, with D perhaps matching TRBD1 (6 bases). The germline CDR1 and CDR2 sequences are NSQYPW and LRSPGD (reference sequence). V was cut by 4 bases and J by 0 bases, with 9 bases left in between. This CDR3 contains 14 residues. The CDR3 is CTCSVGTPNTEVFF. The covered CDR3 bases are TGCACCTGCAGTGTCGGGACACCAAACACA.

About this clone itself: Gene names are mouse gene names. The CDR3 extends 4 residues past the end of the read, so its final part is completed from the germline J gene. V gene TRBV13-3 combines with J gene TRBJ2-3; 9 positions match TRBD2. This CDR3 contains 16 residues. V dropped 2 bases and J dropped 0; count of bases not matched to a gene: 4. Germline V gene lookup returns CDR1 NNHDY and CDR2 SYVADS. CDR3 residues: CASSDQTGGSAETLYF. CDR3 bases read: TGTGCCAGCAGTGACCAGACTGGGGGTAGTGCAGAA.

In regard to this clone: Gene names are mouse gene names. With the read ending 4 residues before the CDR3 end, the germline J gene is used to fill in that end. The chain uses TRBV19 and TRBJ2-3; 7 nucleotides line up with TRBD2. CDR3 length: 16 residues. V shed 0 bases and J 0 bases; nucleotides not matched to a gene: 4. Germline CDR1 and CDR2: FNHDT and SITEND (reference sequence). CDR3 DNA, as far as it was read: TGTGCCAGCAGTATAGGGGGGGGGTGGAGTGCAGAA. Translation: CASSIGGGWSAE. The full CDR3 is CASSIGGGWSAETLYF.

This clone has just a few counts. Gene names and germline refer to mouse. The read finishes 4 residues shy of the CDR3 end, and the germline J gene is used to complete it. Within the sample, other DNA sequences also encode this same CDR3. The rearrangement links TRBV19 to TRBJ2-1; TRBD1 aligns across 11 bases. CDR3 length: 14 amino acids. Germline V lookup: CDR1 FNHDT, CDR2 SITEND (reference sequence). CDR3 bases read: TGTGCCAGCAGTAAGGGGACAGGGGGGGCT. Protein sequence: CASSKGTGGA. The full CDR3 protein reads CASSKGTGGAEQFF.